The entry that follows covers one T cell receptor beta chain sequence. A much larger clone is a single base away; this may be a read error. There are 17 residues in the CDR3. The germline CDR1 and CDR2 sequences are SGHRS and YFSETQ. V gave up 0 bases and J gave up 7 bases; unmatched junction bases: 8. TCRdb reanalysed the 5' RACE reads using MiXCR and keeps one entry per CDR3 protein. The table shows approximately 40,000 distinct CDR3 sequences, with approximately 22% occurring only once. Cells sorted as Tregs were CD4+, CD25+ and CD127-/low. The sample consisted of Tregs sorted from blood. V gene TRBV5-1 combines with J gene TRBJ2-2; 11 nucleotides line up with TRBD2. This clonotype was sampled from a female donor with breast cancer. The CDR3 region is CASSLVLAGGPDGELFF. Here the CDR3 DNA reads TGCGCCAGCAGCTTGGTCTTAGCGGGAGGGCCCGACGGGGAGCTGTTTTTT.